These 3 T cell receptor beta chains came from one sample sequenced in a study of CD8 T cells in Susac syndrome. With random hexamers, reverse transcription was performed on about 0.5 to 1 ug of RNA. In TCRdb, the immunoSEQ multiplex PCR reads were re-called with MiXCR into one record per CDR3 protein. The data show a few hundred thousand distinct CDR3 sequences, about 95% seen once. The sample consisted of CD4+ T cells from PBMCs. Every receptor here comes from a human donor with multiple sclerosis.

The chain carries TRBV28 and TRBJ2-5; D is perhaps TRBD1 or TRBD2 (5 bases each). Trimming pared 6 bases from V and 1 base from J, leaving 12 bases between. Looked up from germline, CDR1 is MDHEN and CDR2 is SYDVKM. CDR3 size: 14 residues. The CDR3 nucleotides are TGTGCCAGCAGCCTGGGACGGACCCAAGAGACCCAGTACTTC. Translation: CASSLGRTQETQYF.

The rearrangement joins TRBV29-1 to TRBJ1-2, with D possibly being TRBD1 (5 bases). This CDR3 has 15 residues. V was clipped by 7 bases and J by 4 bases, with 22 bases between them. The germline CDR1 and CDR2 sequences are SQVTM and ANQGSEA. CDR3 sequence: CSALSQGRRSYGYTF. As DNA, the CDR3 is TGCAGCGCCCTCTCTCAGGGAAGGAGGAGCTATGGCTACACCTTC.

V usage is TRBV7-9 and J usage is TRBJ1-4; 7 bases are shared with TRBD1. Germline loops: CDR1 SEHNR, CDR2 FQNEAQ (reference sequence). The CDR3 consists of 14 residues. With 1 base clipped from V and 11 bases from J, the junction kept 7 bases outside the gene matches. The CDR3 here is CASSLGQGEEKLFF. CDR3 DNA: TGTGCCAGCAGCTTAGGACAGGGTGAGGAGAAACTGTTTTTT.